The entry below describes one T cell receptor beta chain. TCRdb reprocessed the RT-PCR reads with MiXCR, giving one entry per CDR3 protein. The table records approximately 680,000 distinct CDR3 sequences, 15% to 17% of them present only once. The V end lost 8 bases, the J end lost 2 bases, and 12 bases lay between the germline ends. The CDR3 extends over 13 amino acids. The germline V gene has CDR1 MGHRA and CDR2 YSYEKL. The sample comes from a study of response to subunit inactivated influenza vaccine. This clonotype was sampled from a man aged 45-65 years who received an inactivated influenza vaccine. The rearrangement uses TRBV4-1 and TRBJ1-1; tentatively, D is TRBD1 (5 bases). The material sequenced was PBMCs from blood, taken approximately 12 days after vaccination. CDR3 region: CASGGRVNTEAFF. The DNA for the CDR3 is TGCGCCAGCGGGGGGAGGGTTAACACTGAAGCTTTCTTT.